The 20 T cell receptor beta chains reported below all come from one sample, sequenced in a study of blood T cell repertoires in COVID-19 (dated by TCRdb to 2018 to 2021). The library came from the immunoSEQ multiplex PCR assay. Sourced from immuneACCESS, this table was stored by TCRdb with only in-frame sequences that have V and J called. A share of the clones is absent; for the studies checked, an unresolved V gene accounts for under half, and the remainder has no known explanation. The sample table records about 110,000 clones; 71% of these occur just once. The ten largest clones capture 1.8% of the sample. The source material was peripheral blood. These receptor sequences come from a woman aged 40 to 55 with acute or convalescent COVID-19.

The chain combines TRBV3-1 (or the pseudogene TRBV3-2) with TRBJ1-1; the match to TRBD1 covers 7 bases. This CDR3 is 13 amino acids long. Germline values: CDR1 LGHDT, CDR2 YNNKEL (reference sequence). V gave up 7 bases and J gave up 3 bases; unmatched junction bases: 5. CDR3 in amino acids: CASNDRADTEAFF. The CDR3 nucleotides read TGTGCCAGCAATGACAGGGCGGACACTGAAGCTTTCTTT.

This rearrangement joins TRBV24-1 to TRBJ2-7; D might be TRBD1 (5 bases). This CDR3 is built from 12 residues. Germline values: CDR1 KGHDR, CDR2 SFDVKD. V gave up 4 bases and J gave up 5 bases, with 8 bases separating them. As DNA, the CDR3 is TGTGCCACCAGTGACAGGGATCACGAGCAGTACTTC. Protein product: CATSDRDHEQYF.

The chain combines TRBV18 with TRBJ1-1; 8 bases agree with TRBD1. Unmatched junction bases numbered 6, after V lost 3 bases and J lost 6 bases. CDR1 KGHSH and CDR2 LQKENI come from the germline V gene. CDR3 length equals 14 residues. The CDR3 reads CASSPSQGAAEAFF. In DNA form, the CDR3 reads TGTGCCAGCTCACCCAGTCAGGGGGCTGCTGAAGCTTTCTTT. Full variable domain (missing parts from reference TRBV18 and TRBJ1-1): NAGVMQNPRHLVRRRGQEARLRCSPMKGHSHVYWYRQLPEEGLKFMVYLQKENIIDESGMPKERFSAEFPKEGPSILRIQQVVRGDSAAYFCASSPSQGAAEAFFGQGTRLTVV.

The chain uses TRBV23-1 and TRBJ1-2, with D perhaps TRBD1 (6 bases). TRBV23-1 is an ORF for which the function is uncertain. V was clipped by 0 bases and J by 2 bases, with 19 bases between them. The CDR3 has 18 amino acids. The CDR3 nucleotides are TGCGCCAGCAGTCAATCTCGGGACACCAAACAAAGGAACTATGGCTACACCTTC. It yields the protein CASSQSRDTKQRNYGYTF.

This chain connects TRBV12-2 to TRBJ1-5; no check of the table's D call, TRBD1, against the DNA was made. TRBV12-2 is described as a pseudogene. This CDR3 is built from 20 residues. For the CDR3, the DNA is TGTGCAAGTCGCTCAGGGCCCCTGAGACAGGAGTTCAGGGGCAATCAGCCCCAGCATTTT. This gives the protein CASRSGPLRQEFRGNQPQHF.

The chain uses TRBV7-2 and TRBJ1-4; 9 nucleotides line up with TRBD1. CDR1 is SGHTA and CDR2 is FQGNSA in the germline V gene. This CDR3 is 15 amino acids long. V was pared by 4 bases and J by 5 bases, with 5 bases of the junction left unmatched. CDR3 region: CASSYRQGGNEKLFF. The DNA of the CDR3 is TGTGCCAGCAGCTACCGACAGGGGGGCAATGAAAAACTGTTTTTT.

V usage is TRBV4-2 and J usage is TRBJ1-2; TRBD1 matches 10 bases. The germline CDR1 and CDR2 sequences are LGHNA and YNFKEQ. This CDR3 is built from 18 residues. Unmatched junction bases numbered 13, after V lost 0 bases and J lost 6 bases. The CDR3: CASSQDTAGTGVLNGYTF. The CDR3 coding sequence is TGTGCCAGCAGCCAAGACACCGCGGGGACAGGGGTCTTAAATGGCTACACCTTC.

The CDR3 DNA sequence: TGTGCCAGCAGCCGAGAAGCGGGGGGCTACAATGAGCAGTTCTTC. Its protein is CASSREAGGYNEQFF. This chain joins TRBV14 and TRBJ2-1, with 9 nucleotides matching TRBD2. The CDR3 has 15 residues. With V trimmed by 4 bases and J by 3 bases, 4 bases remained unmatched. Germline CDR1 reads SGHDN; CDR2 reads FVKESK.

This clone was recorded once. The CDR3 here is CASTPLGRTGELFF. The CDR3 DNA reads TGTGCCAGCACCCCCCTTGGGAGGACCGGGGAGCTGTTTTTT. The chain combines TRBV14 with TRBJ2-2; D is possibly TRBD2 (6 bases). CDR3 size: 14 residues. V lost 7 bases, J lost 5 bases, and 14 bases lay in between. The V gene's germline CDR1 is SGHDN and CDR2 FVKESK.

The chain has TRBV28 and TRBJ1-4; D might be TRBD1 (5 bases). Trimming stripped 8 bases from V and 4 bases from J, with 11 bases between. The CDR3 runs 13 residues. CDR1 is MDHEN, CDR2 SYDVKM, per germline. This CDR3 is CASLDSNNEKLFF. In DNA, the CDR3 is TGTGCCAGCCTCGACAGCAATAATGAAAAACTGTTTTTT.

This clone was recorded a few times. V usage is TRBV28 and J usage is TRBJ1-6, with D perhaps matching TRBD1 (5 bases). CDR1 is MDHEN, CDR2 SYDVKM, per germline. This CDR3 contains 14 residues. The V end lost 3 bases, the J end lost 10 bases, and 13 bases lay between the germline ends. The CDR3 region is CASSLRQGGSPLHF. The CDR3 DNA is TGTGCCAGCAGTTTGCGGCAGGGCGGATCACCCCTCCACTTT.

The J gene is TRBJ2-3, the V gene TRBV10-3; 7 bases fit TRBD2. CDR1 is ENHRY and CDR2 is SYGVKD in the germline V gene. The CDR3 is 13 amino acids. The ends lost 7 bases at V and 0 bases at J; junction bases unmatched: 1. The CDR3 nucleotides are TGTGCCATCAAAGCGGGGAGCACAGATACGCAGTATTTT. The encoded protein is CAIKAGSTDTQYF.

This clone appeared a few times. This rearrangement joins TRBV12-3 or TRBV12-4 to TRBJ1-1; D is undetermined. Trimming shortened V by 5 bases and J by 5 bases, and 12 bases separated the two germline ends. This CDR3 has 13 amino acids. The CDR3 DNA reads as TGTGCCAGCAGTACATATCCAGGTACTGAAGCTTTCTTT. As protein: CASSTYPGTEAFF.

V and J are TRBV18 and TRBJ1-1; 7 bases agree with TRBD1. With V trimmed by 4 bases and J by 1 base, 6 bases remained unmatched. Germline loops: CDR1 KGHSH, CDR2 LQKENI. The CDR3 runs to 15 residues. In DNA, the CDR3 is TGTGCCAGCTCACTTTACAGGGGCGAGAACACTGAAGCTTTCTTT. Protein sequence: CASSLYRGENTEAFF. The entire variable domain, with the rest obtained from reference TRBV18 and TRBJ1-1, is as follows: NAGVMQNPRHLVRRRGQEARLRCSPMKGHSHVYWYRQLPEEGLKFMVYLQKENIIDESGMPKERFSAEFPKEGPSILRIQQVVRGDSAAYFCASSLYRGENTEAFFGQGTRLTVV.

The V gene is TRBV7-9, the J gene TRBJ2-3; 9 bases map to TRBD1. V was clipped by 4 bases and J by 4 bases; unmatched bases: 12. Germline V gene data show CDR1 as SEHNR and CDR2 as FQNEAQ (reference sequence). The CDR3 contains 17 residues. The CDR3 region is CASSSVRGTGQPDTQYF. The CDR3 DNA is TGTGCCAGCAGCTCAGTTCGGGGGACAGGGCAGCCAGATACGCAGTATTTT.

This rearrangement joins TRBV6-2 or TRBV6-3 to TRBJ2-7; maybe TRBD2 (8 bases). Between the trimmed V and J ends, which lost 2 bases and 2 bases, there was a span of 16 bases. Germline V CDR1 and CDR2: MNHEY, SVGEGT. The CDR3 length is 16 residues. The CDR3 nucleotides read TGTGCCAGCAGTTACGGTAGCGGGACAGCTACCTACGAGCAGTACTTC. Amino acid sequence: CASSYGSGTATYEQYF.

The CDR3 DNA follows: TGTGCCTGGAGCCCAAGGGACGGCAGGGGGCGCCCCTACGAGCAGTACTTC. Translation: CAWSPRDGRGRPYEQYF. V is TRBV30 and J is TRBJ2-7; 8 nucleotides agree with TRBD1. This CDR3 is built from 17 residues. CDR1 and CDR2 (germline): GTSNPN, SVGIG (reference sequence). After removal of 3 bases from V and 2 bases from J, the junction contained 15 bases not matched to a gene.

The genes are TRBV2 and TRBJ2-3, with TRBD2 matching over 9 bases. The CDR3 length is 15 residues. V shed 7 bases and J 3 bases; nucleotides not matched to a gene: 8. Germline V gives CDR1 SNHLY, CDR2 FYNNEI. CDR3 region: CASKFGGGATDTQYF. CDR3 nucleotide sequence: TGTGCCAGCAAATTTGGCGGGGGGGCGACAGATACGCAGTATTTT.

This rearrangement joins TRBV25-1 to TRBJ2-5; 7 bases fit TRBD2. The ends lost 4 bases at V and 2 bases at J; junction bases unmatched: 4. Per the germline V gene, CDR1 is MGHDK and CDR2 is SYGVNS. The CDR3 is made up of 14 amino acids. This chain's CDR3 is CASSAYSGQETQYF. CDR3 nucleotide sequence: TGTGCCAGCAGTGCGTATAGCGGGCAAGAGACCCAGTACTTC.

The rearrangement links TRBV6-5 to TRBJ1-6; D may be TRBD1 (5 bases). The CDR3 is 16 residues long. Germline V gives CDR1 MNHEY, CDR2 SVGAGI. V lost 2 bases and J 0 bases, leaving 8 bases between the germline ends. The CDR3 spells CASSYLTASYNSPLHF. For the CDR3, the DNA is TGTGCCAGCAGTTACCTGACAGCCTCCTATAATTCACCCCTCCACTTT.